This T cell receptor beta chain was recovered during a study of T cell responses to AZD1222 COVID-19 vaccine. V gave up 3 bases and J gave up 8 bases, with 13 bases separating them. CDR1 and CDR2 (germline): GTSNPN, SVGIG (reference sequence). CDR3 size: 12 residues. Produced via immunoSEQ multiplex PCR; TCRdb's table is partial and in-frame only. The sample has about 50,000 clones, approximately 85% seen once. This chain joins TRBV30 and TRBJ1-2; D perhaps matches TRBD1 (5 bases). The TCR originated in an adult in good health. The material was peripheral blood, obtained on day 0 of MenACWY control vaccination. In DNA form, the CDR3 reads TGTGCCTGGAGAACTGGGACGCGCGGCTACACCTTC. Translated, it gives CAWRTGTRGYTF.